This paragraph reports one T cell receptor (beta chain). What antigen it recognizes has not been identified. The input lacks base qualities; no much larger clone sits a single base away. The sample's time point label, in plain terms: baseline before first vaccination. Vaccinee samples were obtained from the UK trials COV001 and COV002, which included a single-blind randomized controlled phase 2/3 trial of AZD1222 (ChAdOx1 nCoV-19) in healthy adults. For TCRbeta chain sequencing, PBMC samples were collected from trial participants at day 0 and at day 28 after the second dose. This entry comes from a study of T cell responses to AZD1222 COVID-19 vaccine (dated by TCRdb to the early 2020s). For the study in its entirety: Because spike-specific TCR depth and breadth did not differ between the two schedules, AZD1222 recipients who got a second dose at roughly 4 weeks were pooled with those who got a second dose at roughly 12 weeks. A total of 230 to 250 trial participants underwent TCR sequencing, of whom 207 had received two doses of AZD1222 and about 26 had received two doses of the MenACWY control vaccine. Trial participants were enrolled by age into 18-55, 56-69 and 70-plus year subgroups, with roughly 160, 29 and 62 TCR-sequenced participants respectively. The research as a whole found: Reportedly, almost half of the unique spike-specific TCRs recognized epitopes lying outside the regions that are mutated in the B.1.351 and B.1.1.7 variants. In the small 56-69-year group, the increase in depth fell short of significance, most likely because of low power. Because no samples from the day 14 peak response were available, repertoires could be characterized only after the peak T cell response. Conclusions about previously exposed vaccinees are limited because only 6 or 7 AZD1222 recipients were SARS-CoV-2 seropositive at baseline. Participants were mostly white British and included more females than males, and it was suggested by the authors that clonal diversity may have been underestimated. After two AZD1222 doses, spike-specific TCR breadth and depth were significantly higher than at day 0 and than in MenACWY recipients. Vaccine-associated CD4 TCRs spanned the whole spike protein, with dominant responses in regions 160-218 and 743-854.

The CDR3 regions of human TCRbeta chains were analyzed by immunosequencing. As for how the authors treated the data: TCRs in the repertoires were matched against a reference library of SARS-CoV-2-specific TCRs that had been generated with the MIRA antigen-specificity platform. Breadth was defined as the fraction of unique TCRs that were SARS-CoV-2-associated, and depth was defined as the fraction of total T cells that were SARS-CoV-2-associated. Using the MIRA data, each spike-specific TCR was mapped to the spike region that the TCR reacts to and placed in a CD4 or CD8 class. Log10-transformed breadth and depth values were compared by one-way ANOVA with Sidak's multiple comparisons tests. TCRdb limited this immuneACCESS table to in-frame rearrangements with V and J called. A share of clones is missing; checked studies link under half to unresolved V genes, and the rest is unexplained. The V and J calls and clone size come from that table; D and trimming were worked out from the DNA. The sample data list just over 60,000 clones, and over 70% of these were observed just once. Around 15% of the sample goes to the ten largest clones.

From a lookup of the germline V gene, CDR1 and CDR2 are MDHEN and SYDVKM. The CDR3 has 15 amino acids, counting the end cysteine and phenylalanine. The entry retains the CDR3 DNA only, 45 bases that are in frame from base 1. The trim is 5 bases for V and 4 bases for J, with a gap of 18 bases between the germline ends. The source material was peripheral blood, sampled on day 0 of AZD1222 vaccination. The sequence links TRBV28 to TRBJ2-7, with TRBD1 as a weak D call on 6 bases. This TCR derives from an adult in good health. Here the CDR3 is given as CASSPARTASYEQYF. The sequenced DNA is TGTGCCAGCAGTCCCGCCAGGACAGCTTCATACGAGCAGTACTTC.